Below, one T cell receptor (beta chain) is given with its context. This sample was taken from a study of blood T cell repertoires in COVID-19. Turning to the study itself: Sources were T cells, B-cell-depleted T cells, or PBMCs; the material itself was cDNA or gDNA.

Some clones are missing from TCRdb's copy, which holds only in-frame ones; the method was immunoSEQ multiplex PCR. Of 310,000 or so clones listed, roughly 87% are singletons. Everyone who took part was 18 to 89 years old, and they came from about 25 US areas. The material sequenced was PBMCs or T cells enriched from blood (not recorded which). This clonotype originated in a woman aged 25 to 39 who had recovered from COVID-19.

The chain's CDR3 is CASSSRGGFDTGELFF. The DNA for the CDR3 is TGTGCCAGCAGCTCGCGGGGGGGCTTTGACACCGGGGAGCTGTTTTTT. V and J are TRBV11-2 and TRBJ2-2, with TRBD2 identical over 9 bases. The germline V gene encodes CDR1 SGHAT and CDR2 FQNNGV. This CDR3 is 16 amino acids long. Trimming cost V 4 bases and J 3 bases; bases outside gene matches: 6.